There are a few counts of the clone carrying this T cell receptor beta chain. The antigen is not known. This sample was included in a study of T cells after yellow fever vaccination. Study as a whole: In the case of low-cell-number fractions, SMART-Seq v4 Ultra Low Input was used for preparation.

CDR1 is SGDLS and CDR2 is YYNGEE in the germline V gene. Trimming left V 2 bases short and J 8 bases short, with 10 bases between. This CDR3 has 13 residues. Universal primer sites and UMIs were introduced during 5'RACE template-switching synthesis of TCR cDNA. MiXCR, applied by TCRdb to the 5' RACE reads, yields one record per CDR3 protein. The table has about 630,000 distinct CDR3 sequences, about 12% seen once. Whole-study results and caveats: Most primary-vaccination clones reappeared after the booster (around 95% CD4, 75% to 90% CD8). Abundant clonotypes from the bulk population could get into FACS-sorted repertoires as contaminants.

Sequenced here: PBMCs, sampled on the day of the yellow fever booster vaccination. The chain uses TRBV9 and TRBJ2-2; D remains ambiguous. The receptor was derived from a young man who received the YFV17D yellow fever vaccine. The CDR3 DNA reads as TGTGCCAGCAGCGTCACGTCATCTGGGGAGCTGTTTTTT. It specifies CASSVTSSGELFF.